The 21 T cell receptor beta chains in this list originate from one sample, sequenced in a study of T-cell reconstitution after alpha-beta-depleted transplantation in children (dated by TCRdb to the mid-2010s). Receptors were amplified or captured by PCR. For sequencing, an Illumina HiSeq 2500 was employed. TCR library preparation used molecular barcoding, with unique molecular identifiers applied to normalize quantification of the TCRbeta repertoire. TCRdb handled the public reads itself, with Q25 trimming in fastp and clone calling in MiXCR, and kept productive beta chains. Rows matching on CDR3 protein sequence are summarized as one entry with the most common DNA and genes. In all, the sample holds around 500,000 distinct CDR3 sequences, and roughly an eighth of those were seen once. The ten most abundant clones make up around 5.8% of the sample. Here the sequenced sample was PBMCs from the stem cell graft donor, taken from the stem cell graft. Receptor source: a human donor who donated a stem cell graft to a child with combined immunodeficiency.

The chain couples TRBV4-3 to TRBJ1-1; TRBD1 matches at 8 bases. Trimming at V came to 4 bases and at J to 1 base, leaving 11 bases not matched to a gene. This CDR3 has 17 amino acids. The germline gives CDR1 LGHNA, CDR2 YSLEER. The CDR3 nucleotides are TGCGCCAGCAGCCCAACTTACAGGGGGGGGAAGAACACTGAAGCTTTCTTT. It is translated as CASSPTYRGGKNTEAFF.

This clonotype has a handful of counts. This rearrangement joins TRBV20-1 to TRBJ1-5; 7 bases agree with TRBD1. Germline trimming cut 0 bases from V and 5 bases from J; bases unmatched to any gene: 10. Germline values: CDR1 DFQATT, CDR2 SNEGSKA (reference sequence). This CDR3 comprises 16 residues. The chain's CDR3 is CSARDDRVGGDQPQHF. CDR3 DNA sequence: TGCAGTGCTAGAGATGACAGGGTTGGGGGGGATCAGCCCCAGCATTTT.

This clonotype was observed a handful of times. V gene TRBV29-1 combines with J gene TRBJ2-7; 9 bases fit TRBD1. With V trimmed by 4 bases and J by 7 bases, 11 bases remained unmatched. This CDR3 contains 14 residues. Germline assignment: CDR1 SQVTM and CDR2 ANQGSEA. CDR3 in DNA: TGCAGCGTTGGGGGGGGACAGGGCTTAAGGGAGCAGTACTTC. It translates to CSVGGGQGLREQYF.

This clonotype was recorded a few times. The CDR3 coding sequence is TGTGCCAGCAGCTCCCGGGACCACTACAATGAGCAGTTCTTC. Protein sequence: CASSSRDHYNEQFF. J is TRBJ2-1 and V is TRBV11-3; D is tentatively TRBD1 or TRBD2 (5 bases each). This CDR3 is 14 amino acids long. Germline lookup yields CDR1 SGHNT and CDR2 YENEEA. V was clipped by 4 bases and J by 3 bases, with 10 bases between them.

V gene TRBV6-2 or TRBV6-3 combines with J gene TRBJ2-7; 8 bases line up with TRBD1. V shed 4 bases and J 3 bases; nucleotides not matched to a gene: 8. CDR1 is MNHEY and CDR2 is SVGEGT in the germline V gene. The CDR3 extends over 15 amino acids. The CDR3 sequence: CASSSGTGVNYEQYF. For the CDR3, the DNA is TGTGCCAGCAGTTCCGGGACAGGCGTAAACTACGAGCAGTACTTC.

Many counts were recorded for this clonotype. The chain employs TRBV5-1 and TRBJ2-7; no firm D call. Trimming cost V 0 bases and J 2 bases, with 12 bases left between them. The germline CDR1 and CDR2 sequences are SGHRS and YFSETQ. There are 15 residues in the CDR3. This chain's CDR3 is CASSLGPGRPYEQYF. The CDR3 nucleotides read TGCGCCAGCAGCTTGGGACCCGGCCGTCCCTACGAGCAGTACTTC.

This clonotype was counted a few times. The chain employs TRBV5-1 and TRBJ2-7; D is tentatively TRBD1 or TRBD2 (5 bases each). Germline V lookup: CDR1 SGHRS, CDR2 YFSETQ. The CDR3 covers 13 residues. Trimming took 6 bases from V and 0 from J, leaving 10 bases between them. CDR3 in amino acids: CASMEDNSYEQYF. The CDR3 DNA is TGCGCCAGCATGGAGGACAACTCCTACGAGCAGTACTTC.

This clonotype has just a few counts. This chain's CDR3 is CATSRAAGPYEQYF. CDR3 in DNA: TGTGCCACCAGCAGAGCGGCAGGGCCCTACGAGCAGTACTTC. The rearrangement uses TRBV15 and TRBJ2-7, with D possibly matching TRBD1 (5 bases). The CDR3 contains 14 residues. The germline V and J ends were trimmed by 1 base and 2 bases, with 9 bases remaining between them. Germline-derived CDR1 and CDR2 are LNHNV and YYDKDF (reference sequence).

This clonotype was detected many times. V is TRBV20-1 and J is TRBJ2-7; D is undetermined. Germline values: CDR1 DFQATT, CDR2 SNEGSKA (reference sequence). The CDR3 extends over 13 amino acids. V was shortened by 0 bases and J by 2 bases, with 8 bases between the two germline ends. The DNA of the CDR3 is TGCAGTGCTAGAGAGGCAACGGCCTACGAGCAGTACTTC. Its protein is CSAREATAYEQYF.

This clonotype has a count of ten or more. This sequence joins TRBV20-1 and TRBJ2-2, with TRBD1 matching over 10 bases. Looked up from germline, CDR1 is DFQATT and CDR2 is SNEGSKA (reference sequence). J was trimmed by 4 bases and V by 3 bases; bases with no gene match: 11. This CDR3 region has 17 residues. CDR3 DNA: TGCAGTGCTAGCAGGGACAGGGGACCTACCGGCACCGGGGAGCTGTTTTTT. Protein product: CSASRDRGPTGTGELFF.

This sequence joins TRBV12-3 or TRBV12-4 and TRBJ2-1; tentatively, D is TRBD2 (6 bases). The germline V and J ends were trimmed by 5 bases and 6 bases, with 14 bases remaining between them. The CDR3 contains 14 residues. The CDR3 DNA sequence: TGTGCCAGCAGTCCCCCGGGGGATGGCAATGAGCAGTTCTTC. It encodes CASSPPGDGNEQFF.

The V call is TRBV12-3 or TRBV12-4, the J call TRBJ1-1; D perhaps matches TRBD1 (5 bases). There are 16 residues in the CDR3. V lost 1 base and J lost 4, with 16 bases in between. In DNA form, the CDR3 reads TGTGCCAGCAGTTTAGAAAGTCCCCTTGGGGCCACTGAAGCTTTCTTT. Translation gives CASSLESPLGATEAFF.

To note about this clonotype: A clone one base away is much larger, so this may be a read error. This rearrangement joins TRBV6-1 to TRBJ2-3; a possible D gene is TRBD2 (6 bases). The CDR3 sequence is 16 residues long. V lost 8 bases, J lost 4 bases, and 22 bases lay in between. The germline gives CDR1 MNHNS, CDR2 SASEGT. CDR3 amino acids: CASGTPGSTKPDTQYF. The CDR3 DNA sequence: TGTGCCAGCGGGACTCCCGGGTCAACCAAGCCAGATACGCAGTATTTT.

The chain combines TRBV24-1 with TRBJ2-3; TRBD1 is a possible D gene (6 bases). The CDR3 is 13 amino acids. Per the germline V gene, CDR1 is KGHDR and CDR2 is SFDVKD. V shed 12 bases and J shed 2 bases, with 14 bases lying between them. The CDR3 protein is CASQGLITDTQYF. The DNA for the CDR3 is TGTGCCTCCCAGGGGCTGATCACAGATACGCAGTATTTT.

This clonotype was detected ten times or more. The V and J genes are TRBV6-5 and TRBJ2-7, with D perhaps matching TRBD2 (5 bases). The length of the CDR3 is 14 residues. Germline assignment: CDR1 MNHEY and CDR2 SVGAGI. The V gene lost 0 bases and the J gene lost 4 bases, with 10 bases spanning the gap. The CDR3 DNA sequence: TGTGCCAGCAGTTACTCCAGCCTAGCTTACGAGCAGTACTTC. This translates into CASSYSSLAYEQYF.

The chain links TRBV7-9 to TRBJ2-5, with D perhaps matching TRBD2 (5 bases). The CDR3 contains 14 residues. V lost 0 bases and J 3 bases, leaving 8 bases between the germline ends. The V gene's germline CDR1 is SEHNR and CDR2 FQNEAQ (reference sequence). The CDR3 sequence: CASSLAGVEETQYF. The DNA of the CDR3 is TGTGCCAGCAGCTTAGCCGGGGTTGAAGAGACCCAGTACTTC.

This clonotype appeared many times. This sequence joins TRBV12-3 or TRBV12-4 and TRBJ2-4; D may be TRBD2 (7 bases). CDR3 size: 15 residues. The ends were cut back, 7 bases at V and 7 bases at J, with 20 bases in the middle. CDR3: CASTPGGQGNNIQYF. In DNA, the CDR3 is TGTGCCAGCACCCCGGGGGGCCAGGGTAACAACATTCAGTACTTC.

CDR3 sequence reads: CASSPVGFHTGELFF. The DNA for the CDR3 is TGTGCCAGCAGCCCAGTAGGGTTCCATACCGGGGAGCTGTTTTTT. The chain combines TRBV5-5 with TRBJ2-2; D ambiguous. In germline, CDR1 is SGHKS, CDR2 YYEKEE (reference sequence). The CDR3 has 15 residues. The V gene lost 4 bases and the J gene lost 5 bases, with 15 bases spanning the gap. Together with reference TRBV5-5 and TRBJ2-2, the CDR3 gives the full variable domain: DAGVTQSPTHLIKTRGQQVTLRCSPISGHKSVSWYQQVLGQGPQFIFQYYEKEERGRGNFPDRFSARQFPNYSSELNVNALLLGDSALYLCASSPVGFHTGELFFGEGSRLTVL.

This clonotype was seen many times. The V call is TRBV10-3, the J call TRBJ2-1; the match to TRBD1 covers 7 bases. J was trimmed by 0 bases and V by 7 bases; bases with no gene match: 6. The CDR3 length is 15 residues. Germline CDR1 ENHRY, CDR2 SYGVKD. The CDR3 reads CAITRTGSSYNEQFF. CDR3 in DNA: TGTGCCATCACCCGGACAGGAAGCTCCTACAATGAGCAGTTCTTC.

The chain has TRBV25-1 and TRBJ2-3; 9 bases fit TRBD1. The CDR3 is 15 amino acids. The junction had 9 bases not matched to a gene; V was cut back by 7 bases and J by 4 bases. The germline V gene encodes CDR1 MGHDK and CDR2 SYGVNS. The CDR3 reads CASKLQGARADTQYF. CDR3 bases: TGTGCCAGCAAATTACAGGGGGCGCGTGCAGATACGCAGTATTTT.

In its sample, this clonotype was seen many times. The chain is built from TRBV12-3 or TRBV12-4 and TRBJ2-2; 8 bases line up with TRBD2. With V trimmed by 7 bases and J by 0 bases, 19 bases remained unmatched. The CDR3 is 20 residues long. CDR3 sequence: CASKPGHAWGLGPNTGELFF. As DNA, the CDR3 is TGTGCCAGCAAACCTGGACACGCGTGGGGACTAGGCCCGAACACCGGGGAGCTGTTTTTT.